This TCR beta chain derives from a study of T cell clonotyping in hematopoietic cell transplantation. Overall study findings and caveats: Recipient TCR diversity dropped after transplant; expanded clonotypes rose from day 30 to 180. Few recipient clonotypes overlapped donors; over 95% were de novo at given depth.

CDR3 length equals 11 residues. The V end lost 8 bases, the J end lost 4 bases, and 5 bases lay between the germline ends. CDR1 is MNHEY and CDR2 is SVGAGI in the germline V gene. For this clone: Its antigen is still unknown.

TCRdb's table, derived via immunoSEQ multiplex PCR, lists solely in-frame clones and lacks some. This sample has thousands of clones; 85% to 95% occur once, and the top ten carry 3.5% to 4.5%. This clonotype was sampled from a female patient aged 50-59 years who had an allogeneic stem cell transplant from an unrelated donor, so the T cells may come from the graft donor. Some clones in this sample may be carry-over from other donors' samples. The input for sequencing was PBMCs, taken 180 days after allogeneic stem cell transplant. The chain has TRBV6-5 and TRBJ2-2; D not resolved. CDR3: CASGVTGELFF. CDR3 sequence (DNA): TGTGCCAGCGGGGTCACCGGGGAGCTGTTTTTT.